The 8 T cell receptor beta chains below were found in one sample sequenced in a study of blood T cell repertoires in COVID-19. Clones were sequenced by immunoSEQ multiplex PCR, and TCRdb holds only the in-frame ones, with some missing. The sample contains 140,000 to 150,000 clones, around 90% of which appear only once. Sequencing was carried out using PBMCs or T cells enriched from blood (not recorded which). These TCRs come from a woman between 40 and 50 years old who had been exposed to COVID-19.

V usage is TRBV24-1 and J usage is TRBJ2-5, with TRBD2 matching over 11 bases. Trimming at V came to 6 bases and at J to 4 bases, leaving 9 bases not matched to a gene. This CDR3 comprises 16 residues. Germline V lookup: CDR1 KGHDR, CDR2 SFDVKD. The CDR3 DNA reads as TGTGCCACCAGTTCACTAGCGGGAGAGTTCGGAGAGACCCAGTACTTC. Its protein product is CATSSLAGEFGETQYF.

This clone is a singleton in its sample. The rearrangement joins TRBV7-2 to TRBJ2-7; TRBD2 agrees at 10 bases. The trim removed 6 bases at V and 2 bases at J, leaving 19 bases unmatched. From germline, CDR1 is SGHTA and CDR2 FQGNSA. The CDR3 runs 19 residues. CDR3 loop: CASRYSGIQRGGLPYEQYF. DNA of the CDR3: TGTGCCAGCAGGTACTCGGGGATCCAGCGGGGGGGCCTCCCCTACGAGCAGTACTTC. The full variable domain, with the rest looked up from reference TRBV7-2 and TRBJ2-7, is GAGVSQSPSNKVTEKGKDVELRCDPISGHTALYWYRQSLGQGLEFLIYFQGNSAPDKSGLPSDRFSAERTGGSVSTLTIQRTQQEDSAVYLCASRYSGIQRGGLPYEQYFGPGTRLTVT.

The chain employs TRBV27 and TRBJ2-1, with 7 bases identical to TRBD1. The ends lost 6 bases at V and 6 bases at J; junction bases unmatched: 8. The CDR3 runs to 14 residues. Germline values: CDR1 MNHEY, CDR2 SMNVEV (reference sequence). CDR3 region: CASSPTGLGNEQFF. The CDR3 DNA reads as TGTGCCAGCAGCCCGACAGGGTTGGGCAATGAGCAGTTCTTC.

CDR3 coding DNA: TGTGCCAGCAGCTTACGGGAGCAAGAGACCCAGTACTTC. Protein product: CASSLREQETQYF. V and J are TRBV7-9 and TRBJ2-5; a weak D match, TRBD2 (6 bases). The V and J ends lost 2 bases and 2 bases respectively, with 6 bases between them. The CDR3 totals 13 residues. The germline CDR1 and CDR2 sequences are SEHNR and FQNEAQ (reference sequence).

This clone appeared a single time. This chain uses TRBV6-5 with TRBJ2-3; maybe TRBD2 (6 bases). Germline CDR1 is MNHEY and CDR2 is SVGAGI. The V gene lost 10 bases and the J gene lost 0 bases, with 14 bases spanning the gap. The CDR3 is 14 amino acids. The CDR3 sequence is CATTSPDSTDTQYF. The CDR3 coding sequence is TGTGCCACTACTAGCCCAGACAGCACAGATACGCAGTATTTT.

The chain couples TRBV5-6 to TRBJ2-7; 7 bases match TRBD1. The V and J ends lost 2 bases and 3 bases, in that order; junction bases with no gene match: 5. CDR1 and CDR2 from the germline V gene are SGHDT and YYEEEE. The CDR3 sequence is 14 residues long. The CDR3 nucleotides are TGTGCCAGCAGCTTTAACAGGGGCCTCTACGAGCAGTACTTC. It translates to CASSFNRGLYEQYF.

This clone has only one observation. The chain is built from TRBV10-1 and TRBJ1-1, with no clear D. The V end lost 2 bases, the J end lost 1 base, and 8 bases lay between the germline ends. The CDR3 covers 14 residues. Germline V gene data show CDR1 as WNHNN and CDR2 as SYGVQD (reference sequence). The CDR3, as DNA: TGCGCCAGCAGTGAGCACAAAACGAACACTGAAGCTTTCTTT. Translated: CASSEHKTNTEAFF.

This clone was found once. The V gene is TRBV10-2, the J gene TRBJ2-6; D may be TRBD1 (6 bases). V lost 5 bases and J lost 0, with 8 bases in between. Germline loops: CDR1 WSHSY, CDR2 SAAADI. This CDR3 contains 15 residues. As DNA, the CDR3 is TGCGCCAGCAGTCAGGGGTACTCTGGGGCCAACGTCCTGACTTTC. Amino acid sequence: CASSQGYSGANVLTF.